Listed here is a single TCR beta chain. Its antigen is not known. The V and J ends lost 7 bases and 9 bases respectively, with 16 bases between them. CDR1 and CDR2 from the germline V gene are SNHLY and FYNNEI. The CDR3 totals 13 residues. This record comes from a study of cytomegalovirus exposure and HLA in healthy donors. The PCR was carried out with 60 Vbeta primers and 13 Jbeta primers. Per the original data handling: Later work found around 72 million unique TCR beta chains, with 9.5 million to 11 million shared. Method: immunoSEQ multiplex PCR; TCRdb's copy keeps in-frame clones and lacks some. V and J calls and clone size are copied from that table; D and trimming were computed from the DNA. The top ten hold 7.7% of the sample, which has approximately 100,000 clones, 76% seen once. General observations from the study: In a later analysis, a missense DCLRE1C variant was linked to TCR beta V- and J-gene trimming. Rare sequences made up most TCRs, while some public TCRs were found in many donors.

This clonotype originated in a woman between 50 and 59 years old in good health and CMV-seropositive. The sample was PBMCs. This rearrangement joins TRBV2 to TRBJ1-3; unclear D gene. CDR3: CASTPESSGTIYF. The CDR3 DNA sequence: TGTGCCAGCACCCCGGAAAGTTCAGGCACCATATATTTT.